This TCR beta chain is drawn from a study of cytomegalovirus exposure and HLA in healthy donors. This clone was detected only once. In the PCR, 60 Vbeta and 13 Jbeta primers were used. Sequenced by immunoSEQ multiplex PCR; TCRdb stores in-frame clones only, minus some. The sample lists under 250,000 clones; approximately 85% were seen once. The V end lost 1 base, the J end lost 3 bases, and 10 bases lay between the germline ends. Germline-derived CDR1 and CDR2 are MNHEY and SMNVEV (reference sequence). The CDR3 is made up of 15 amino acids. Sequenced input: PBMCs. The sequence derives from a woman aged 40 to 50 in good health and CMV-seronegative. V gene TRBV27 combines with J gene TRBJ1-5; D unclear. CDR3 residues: CASSLLAGDNQPQHF. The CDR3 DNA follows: TGTGCCAGCAGTTTATTAGCCGGGGACAATCAGCCCCAGCATTTT.